The 18 T cell receptor beta chains given below trace back to one sample, sequenced in a study of T cells in localized non-small cell lung cancer. The repertoire was sequenced with immunoSEQ multiplex PCR; TCRdb's copy has only in-frame clones and lacks some. The top ten hold about 35% of the sample, which has some 30,000 clones, around four fifths seen once. Sequences were derived from peripheral blood, sampled before any cancer treatment. Receptor source: a male donor at least 60 years old with stage II squamous cell lung carcinoma.

This clone was detected only once. The V and J genes are TRBV18 and TRBJ1-3; 7 bases are a match to TRBD1. This CDR3 is 14 amino acids long. Germline-derived CDR1 and CDR2 are KGHSH and LQKENI. The ends lost 6 bases at V and 4 bases at J; junction bases unmatched: 6. The CDR3 spells CASSPGTDGNTIYF. CDR3 bases: TGTGCCAGCTCTCCCGGGACAGACGGAAACACCATATATTTT.

The genes are TRBV6-5 and TRBJ2-3; D unclear. The V end lost 7 bases, the J end lost 6 bases, and 17 bases lay between the germline ends. The CDR3 runs to 14 residues. The V gene's germline CDR1 is MNHEY and CDR2 SVGAGI. The CDR3 region has the DNA TGTGCCAGCACCCCAGGAACCCTGCTGGATACGCAGTATTTT. This translates into CASTPGTLLDTQYF.

The V and J genes are TRBV6-1 and TRBJ2-7; the match to TRBD1 covers 9 bases. CDR3 length: 15 residues. V was pared by 4 bases and J by 0 bases, with 4 bases of the junction left unmatched. CDR1 MNHNS and CDR2 SASEGT come from the germline V gene. The CDR3 loop reads CASSGGTGRSYEQYF. CDR3 DNA sequence: TGTGCCAGCAGTGGGGGGACAGGGCGCTCCTACGAGCAGTACTTC.

This clone has a single count. The chain links TRBV28 to TRBJ1-3, with D uncertain. This CDR3 contains 12 residues. Germline-derived CDR1 and CDR2 are MDHEN and SYDVKM. V was cut by 3 bases and J by 8 bases, with 8 bases left in between. The DNA of the CDR3 is TGTGCCAGCAGTTTGGGTACGGACACCATATATTTT. Translating gives CASSLGTDTIYF.

The chain employs TRBV4-2 and TRBJ1-5, with a weak D call TRBD1 (5 bases). The CDR3 consists of 16 residues. Germline CDR1 and CDR2: LGHNA and YNFKEQ. Trimming cost V 3 bases and J 0 bases, with 12 bases left between them. The CDR3 sequence: CASSQGVYNSNQPQHF. CDR3 nucleotides: TGTGCCAGCAGCCAGGGGGTCTATAATAGCAATCAGCCCCAGCATTTT.

The chain has TRBV6-5 and TRBJ2-2, with 10 bases identical to TRBD1. The junction had 3 bases not matched to a gene; V was cut back by 2 bases and J by 6 bases. Germline V CDR1 and CDR2: MNHEY, SVGAGI. The CDR3 length is 15 residues. In DNA form, the CDR3 reads TGTGCCAGCAGTTACGGGACAGGGGACTCCGGGGAGCTGTTTTTT. Protein sequence: CASSYGTGDSGELFF.

This clone has just a few counts. V gene TRBV9 combines with J gene TRBJ2-1; D uncertain. The CDR3 runs to 15 residues. From germline, CDR1 is SGDLS and CDR2 YYNGEE. V was pared by 0 bases and J by 4 bases, with 11 bases between. This CDR3 reads CASSVDSGRYNEQFF. The CDR3 DNA is TGTGCCAGCAGCGTAGACTCCGGTCGGTACAATGAGCAGTTCTTC.

This chain connects TRBV11-2 to TRBJ2-1, with 9 bases that match TRBD2. Germline lookup yields CDR1 SGHAT and CDR2 FQNNGV. V lost 1 base and J lost 10; bases outside the gene matches: 5. The CDR3 consists of 14 residues. In nucleotides, the CDR3 is TGTGCCAGCAGCTTAGGAATTAGCGGGGGAGAGCAGTTCTTC. This encodes CASSLGISGGEQFF. The full variable domain, with the rest looked up from reference TRBV11-2 and TRBJ2-1, is EAGVAQSPRYKIIEKRQSVAFWCNPISGHATLYWYQQILGQGPKLLIQFQNNGVVDDSQLPKDRFSAERLKGVDSTLKIQPAKLEDSAVYLCASSLGISGGEQFFGPGTRLTVL.

The genes are TRBV7-8 and TRBJ2-7, with TRBD2 as a possible D gene (6 bases). CDR1 is SGHVS and CDR2 is FQNEAQ in the germline V gene. This CDR3 is 15 amino acids long. V was shortened by 1 base and J by 2 bases, with 12 bases between the two germline ends. The DNA for the CDR3 is TGTGCCAGCAGCTTAGGTCATAGCGGAACCTACGAGCAGTACTTC. This translates into CASSLGHSGTYEQYF.

The chain combines TRBV5-1 with TRBJ2-5, with 8 positions matching TRBD1. From germline, CDR1 is SGHRS and CDR2 YFSETQ. The CDR3 runs 15 residues. Trimming cost V 4 bases and J 5 bases; bases outside gene matches: 10. Here the CDR3 DNA reads TGCGCCAGCAGCCTGGCCCAGACAGGGGCGGAGACCCAGTACTTC. This sequence encodes CASSLAQTGAETQYF.

The chain recombines TRBV6-5 with TRBJ2-7; maybe TRBD2 (6 bases). Germline CDR1 reads MNHEY; CDR2 reads SVGAGI. The V end lost 0 bases, the J end lost 9 bases, and 6 bases lay between the germline ends. The CDR3 has 11 residues. The CDR3 coding sequence is TGTGCCAGCAGTTACTCCGGGGGGCAGTACTTC. Translating gives CASSYSGGQYF.

The chain has TRBV27 and TRBJ1-1; D is possibly TRBD1 (5 bases). The CDR3 consists of 12 residues. V was clipped by 8 bases and J by 3 bases, with 10 bases between them. Germline V CDR1 and CDR2: MNHEY, SMNVEV (reference sequence). As DNA, the CDR3 is TGTGCCAGCCGGGACTGGGACACTGAAGCTTTCTTT. The encoded protein is CASRDWDTEAFF.

The chain combines TRBV18 with TRBJ2-3; the D gene is possibly TRBD1 (6 bases). Germline V gene data show CDR1 as KGHSH and CDR2 as LQKENI. V shed 2 bases and J shed 1 base, with 10 bases lying between them. The CDR3 contains 15 residues. The CDR3 region has the DNA TGTGCCAGCTCACCAGGGGGCAAGGGCACAGATACGCAGTATTTT. Its protein product is CASSPGGKGTDTQYF. The variable domain in full, with the rest retrieved from reference TRBV18 and TRBJ2-3, is NAGVMQNPRHLVRRRGQEARLRCSPMKGHSHVYWYRQLPEEGLKFMVYLQKENIIDESGMPKERFSAEFPKEGPSILRIQQVVRGDSAAYFCASSPGGKGTDTQYFGPGTRLTVL.

This chain joins TRBV7-2 and TRBJ1-1; no clear D. CDR1 and CDR2 from the germline V gene are SGHTA and FQGNSA. The CDR3 has 13 residues. Trimming shortened V by 4 bases and J by 4 bases, and 10 bases separated the two germline ends. CDR3 sequence reads: CASSWKGGTEAFF. CDR3 in DNA: TGTGCCAGCAGCTGGAAGGGAGGCACTGAAGCTTTCTTT.

J is TRBJ2-5 and V is TRBV7-3; a possible D gene is TRBD1 (6 bases). In germline, CDR1 is SGHTA, CDR2 FQGTGA. The length of the CDR3 is 14 residues. V was trimmed by 9 bases and J by 2 bases, leaving 16 bases between them. CDR3 sequence reads: CARNYPGQQETQYF. Here the CDR3 DNA reads TGTGCCAGAAATTACCCGGGACAACAAGAGACCCAGTACTTC.

The sample holds one count of this clone. The chain recombines TRBV9 with TRBJ2-3; 8 bases line up with TRBD1. V gave up 4 bases and J gave up 3 bases; unmatched junction bases: 7. The germline CDR1 and CDR2 sequences are SGDLS and YYNGEE. The CDR3 has 15 amino acids. The CDR3 nucleotides are TGTGCCAGCAGCTCTTGGACAGGGAAGACAGATACGCAGTATTTT. Translated: CASSSWTGKTDTQYF. Filled out from reference TRBV9 and TRBJ2-3, the complete variable domain reads DSGVTQTPKHLITATGQRVTLRCSPRSGDLSVYWYQQSLDQGLQFLIQYYNGEERAKGNILERFSAQQFPDLHSELNLSSLELGDSALYFCASSSWTGKTDTQYFGPGTRLTVL.

The chain couples TRBV28 to TRBJ2-1, with 13 positions matching TRBD2. V lost 5 bases to trimming and J lost 12 bases; unmatched junction nucleotides: 10. CDR1 is MDHEN, CDR2 SYDVKM, per germline. This CDR3 spans 15 amino acids. CDR3 nucleotides: TGTGCCAGCAGTAAAACTAGCGGGGGGGCAGAGGGGCAGTTCTTC. It specifies CASSKTSGGAEGQFF.

The CDR3 protein is CASVEGGTRGEQYF. CDR3 nucleotides: TGTGCCAGTGTGGAGGGGGGGACTAGGGGCGAGCAGTACTTC. V and J are TRBV6-1 and TRBJ2-7, with 8 bases matching TRBD2. The V gene's germline CDR1 is MNHNS and CDR2 SASEGT. The CDR3 runs to 14 residues. The J segment lost 6 bases and the V segment lost 9 bases, leaving 13 bases of the junction unmatched.